Below, 21 T cell receptor beta chains from the same sample are listed, as sequenced in a study of T cells after yellow fever vaccination (dated by TCRdb to between 2018 and 2021). The treatment or condition label of this sample denotes: live attenuated yellow fever vaccine strain. Library preparation was by 5' RACE. Instrument on record: Illumina HiSeq 2500. The public reads were reprocessed in TCRdb via fastp at Q25 and MiXCR, keeping in-frame beta chains. Merged by CDR3 protein, the rows form single entries marked with the most common genes and DNA. Counted in this sample were approximately 550,000 distinct CDR3 sequences; roughly 14% of them appeared once. Around 15% of the sample belongs to the ten largest clones. Material: PBMCs, obtained on the day of the yellow fever booster vaccination. These receptor sequences come from a man aged 25 to 40 who received the YFV17D yellow fever vaccine.

The rearrangement uses TRBV29-1 and TRBJ2-7; D is undetermined. The CDR3 runs to 12 residues. Germline V CDR1 and CDR2: SQVTM, ANQGSEA. V was trimmed by 6 bases and J by 2 bases, leaving 11 bases between them. The CDR3 nucleotides read TGCAGCGTCCGTCCTGGCGCCTACGAGCAGTACTTC. Translated: CSVRPGAYEQYF.

The chain carries TRBV9 and TRBJ2-2; D is perhaps TRBD1 (6 bases). Germline CDR1 and CDR2: SGDLS and YYNGEE. The germline V and J ends were trimmed by 0 bases and 0 bases, with 12 bases remaining between them. The CDR3 length is 17 residues. The chain's CDR3 is CASSVVQGSANTGELFF. The CDR3 DNA reads as TGTGCCAGCAGCGTAGTACAGGGATCCGCGAACACCGGGGAGCTGTTTTTT.

The rearrangement uses TRBV5-4 and TRBJ1-1; no clear D gene. Trimming cost V 5 bases and J 5 bases, with 13 bases left between them. Germline CDR1 SGHNT, CDR2 YYREEE (reference sequence). The CDR3 runs to 13 residues. The CDR3 DNA reads as TGTGCCAGCAGGCCGGGCCAAGCAACTGAAGCTTTCTTT. Residues: CASRPGQATEAFF.

The gene calls are TRBV30 and TRBJ2-2, with D perhaps matching TRBD1 (5 bases). Trimming took off 2 bases at V and 5 bases at J, with 15 bases between the two ends. This CDR3 contains 15 residues. Germline values: CDR1 GTSNPN, CDR2 SVGIG (reference sequence). The CDR3 reads CAWSFPDRQTGELFF. The CDR3, as DNA: TGTGCCTGGAGTTTTCCTGACCGACAGACCGGGGAGCTGTTTTTT. The entire variable domain, with the rest obtained from reference TRBV30 and TRBJ2-2, is as follows: SQTIHQWPATLVQPVGSPLSLECTVEGTSNPNLYWYRQAAGRGLQLLFYSVGIGQISSEVPQNLSASRPQDRQFILSSKKLLLSDSGFYLCAWSFPDRQTGELFFGEGSRLTVL.

This clonotype was observed many times. This chain joins TRBV9 and TRBJ2-1, with D possibly being TRBD1 (5 bases). From germline, CDR1 is SGDLS and CDR2 YYNGEE. Trimming took 2 bases from V and 6 from J, leaving 6 bases between them. CDR3 size: 12 residues. CDR3 loop: CASSVGLNEQFF. CDR3 sequence (DNA): TGTGCCAGCAGCGTGGGGCTCAATGAGCAGTTCTTC.

V and J are TRBV29-1 and TRBJ2-2; 7 bases align to TRBD2. The length of the CDR3 is 13 residues. V shed 5 bases, J shed 4 bases, and the junction held 4 bases outside the gene matches. Germline V lookup: CDR1 SQVTM, CDR2 ANQGSEA. This CDR3 reads CSVLSGATGELFF. CDR3 DNA sequence: TGCAGCGTTCTCAGCGGGGCCACCGGGGAGCTGTTTTTT.

This clonotype was seen a handful of times. This chain links TRBV29-1 with TRBJ2-2, with no clear D. Trimming left V 4 bases short and J 5 bases short, with 11 bases between. CDR3 length: 13 residues. The V gene's germline CDR1 is SQVTM and CDR2 ANQGSEA. The CDR3 loop is CSVGPSVTGELFF. The DNA for the CDR3 is TGCAGCGTTGGACCGTCTGTAACCGGGGAGCTGTTTTTT.

This clonotype turned up a few times. The chain is built from TRBV12-3 or TRBV12-4 and TRBJ1-5; D ambiguous. There are 19 residues in the CDR3. The V end was cut by 3 bases, the J end by 5 bases, with 26 bases between. CDR3 DNA sequence: TGTGCCAGCAGTTTCATTGTATCCCGGGCATGGGCACAAGATCAGCCCCAGCATTTT. Protein product: CASSFIVSRAWAQDQPQHF.

This clonotype was counted only a few times. The genes are TRBV5-8 and TRBJ2-2; a weak D match, TRBD1 (5 bases). The CDR3 is 15 amino acids. Trimming cost V 4 bases and J 0 bases, with 10 bases left between them. CDR1 is SGHTS and CDR2 is YDEGEE in the germline V gene. This chain's CDR3 is CASSGRQPNTGELFF. In nucleotides, the CDR3 is TGTGCCAGCAGCGGGCGACAGCCGAACACCGGGGAGCTGTTTTTT.

The chain couples TRBV12-3 or TRBV12-4 to TRBJ2-7; 8 bases are a match to TRBD1. The CDR3 runs to 14 residues. V lost 5 bases and J lost 3; bases outside the gene matches: 6. CDR3 in amino acids: CASSPTGGYYEQYF. The CDR3 bases are TGTGCCAGCAGTCCTACAGGGGGGTACTACGAGCAGTACTTC.

The chain employs TRBV20-1 and TRBJ2-1, with 10 bases that match TRBD2. The V gene end was trimmed by 0 bases and the J gene end by 4 bases; junction bases not matched to a gene: 6. CDR3 length: 16 amino acids. The V gene's germline CDR1 is DFQATT and CDR2 SNEGSKA (reference sequence). CDR3 residues: CSARDVLAGHYNEQFF. Written as DNA, the CDR3 is TGCAGTGCTAGAGATGTACTAGCGGGGCATTACAATGAGCAGTTCTTC.

The chain is built from TRBV2 and TRBJ2-1, with D perhaps TRBD1 or TRBD2 (7 bases each). Germline V gives CDR1 SNHLY, CDR2 FYNNEI. The CDR3 runs to 14 residues. The V and J ends lost 10 bases and 2 bases respectively, with 15 bases between them. The CDR3 protein is CATGGGGPYNEQFF. In DNA, the CDR3 is TGTGCCACAGGGGGAGGGGGACCCTACAATGAGCAGTTCTTC. Combining the CDR3 with reference TRBV2 and TRBJ2-1 gives the whole variable domain EPEVTQTPSHQVTQMGQEVILRCVPISNHLYFYWYRQILGQKVEFLVSFYNNEISEKSEIFDDQFSVERPDGSNFTLKIRSTKLEDSAMYFCATGGGGPYNEQFFGPGTRLTVL.

This clonotype has more than one count but fewer than ten. V and J are TRBV6-5 and TRBJ2-7, with a possible D match to TRBD2 (5 bases). The germline V and J ends were trimmed by 3 bases and 5 bases, with 17 bases remaining between them. The CDR3 is made up of 15 amino acids. Per germline, CDR1 MNHEY and CDR2 SVGAGI. DNA of the CDR3: TGTGCCAGCAGTTATTTGGGTTTCGAGGGAAACGAGCAGTACTTC. Translating gives CASSYLGFEGNEQYF.

At least ten counts were recorded for this clonotype. The chain is built from TRBV11-2 and TRBJ2-7; D is perhaps TRBD1 (6 bases). From germline, CDR1 is SGHAT and CDR2 FQNNGV. Trimming left V 1 base short and J 1 base short, with 11 bases between. The CDR3 runs 15 residues. DNA for the CDR3: TGTGCCAGCAGCTTAGGACACCAGGGGTCCTACGAGCAGTACTTC. This sequence encodes CASSLGHQGSYEQYF.

This clonotype has just a few counts. This rearrangement joins TRBV12-3 or TRBV12-4 to TRBJ2-7; perhaps TRBD2 as D (5 bases). There are 15 residues in the CDR3. Trimming removed 6 bases from V and 3 bases from J, with 18 bases in between. The chain's CDR3 is CASSTPGKTFYEQYF. CDR3 in DNA: TGTGCCAGCAGCACCCCCGGGAAAACTTTCTACGAGCAGTACTTC.

This clonotype was detected only a few times. V usage is TRBV5-1 and J usage is TRBJ2-7; 12 bases are shared with TRBD2. Per germline, CDR1 SGHRS and CDR2 YFSETQ. With 4 bases clipped from V and 5 bases from J, the junction kept 10 bases outside the gene matches. This CDR3 region has 16 residues. CDR3 residues: CASSVASGRAFDEQYF. As DNA, the CDR3 is TGCGCCAGCAGCGTAGCTAGCGGGAGGGCCTTCGACGAGCAGTACTTC.

The chain uses TRBV7-2 and TRBJ2-1; TRBD1 might be the D (7 bases). CDR3 size: 16 residues. Germline CDR1 SGHTA, CDR2 FQGNSA. V shed 3 bases and J shed 9 bases, with 21 bases lying between them. The CDR3, as DNA: TGTGCCAGCAGCTTGGCGGGATCTCCGGGGACAGCTGAGCAGTTCTTC. It specifies CASSLAGSPGTAEQFF.

This clonotype was seen repeatedly, ten times or more. This sequence joins TRBV27 and TRBJ2-3; tentative D call: TRBD2 (5 bases). The CDR3 sequence is 15 residues long. Germline CDR1 reads MNHEY; CDR2 reads SMNVEV (reference sequence). Trimming cost V 8 bases and J 0 bases, with 15 bases left between them. The CDR3 nucleotides read TGTGCCAGCTCACTAAGGACGGGGAGCACAGATACGCAGTATTTT. This gives the protein CASSLRTGSTDTQYF.

This clonotype was found many times. This chain uses TRBV20-1 with TRBJ2-1; 15 bases agree with TRBD2. The V gene's germline CDR1 is DFQATT and CDR2 SNEGSKA (reference sequence). V was pared by 6 bases and J by 9 bases, with 6 bases of the junction left unmatched. The CDR3 runs 14 residues. CDR3 DNA sequence: TGCAGTGCCCAGCCGGGACTAGCGGGAGGTGAGCAGTTCTTC. This gives the protein CSAQPGLAGGEQFF.

This chain uses TRBV20-1 with TRBJ1-1; D perhaps matches TRBD1 (6 bases). V gave up 3 bases and J gave up 2 bases, with 19 bases separating them. The germline V gene encodes CDR1 DFQATT and CDR2 SNEGSKA (reference sequence). This CDR3 spans 16 amino acids. CDR3 residues: CSASQSGQRFNTEAFF. The CDR3 DNA is TGCAGTGCTAGCCAGTCAGGACAGCGCTTTAACACTGAAGCTTTCTTT.

The chain is built from TRBV6-1 and TRBJ2-5; tentative D call: TRBD2 (6 bases). The CDR3 totals 14 residues. V was clipped by 8 bases and J by 7 bases, with 20 bases between them. The germline CDR1 and CDR2 sequences are MNHNS and SASEGT. CDR3 loop: CASLRTGLGGTQYF. CDR3 coding DNA: TGTGCCAGCCTCAGAACAGGCTTGGGGGGGACCCAGTACTTC.